Presented here are 2 T cell receptor beta chains from one specimen sequenced in a study of blood T cell repertoires in COVID-19. TCRdb's copy holds only in-frame clones and misses some; the assay was immunoSEQ multiplex PCR. The profile shows some 73,000 clones, approximately 85% of them singletons. The sequencing input was peripheral blood. The source of these receptors is a woman of 80 years or more with active or convalescent COVID-19.

This chain joins TRBV3-1 (or the pseudogene TRBV3-2) and TRBJ2-3, with D possibly TRBD2 on 6 matching bases. V was cut by 5 bases and J by 6 bases, with 21 bases left in between. From germline, CDR1 is LGHDT and CDR2 YNNKEL (reference sequence). This CDR3 has 16 amino acids. The CDR3 protein is CASSSRLVEVADTQYF. The DNA of the CDR3 is TGTGCCAGCAGCTCGCGACTAGTGGAAGTCGCGGATACGCAGTATTTT.

This chain joins TRBV5-1 and TRBJ2-5; 10 positions agree with TRBD2. This CDR3 is built from 15 residues. Trimming took 0 bases from V and 4 from J; bases not matched to a gene: 3. Germline-derived CDR1 and CDR2 are SGHRS and YFSETQ. The CDR3 coding sequence is TGCGCCAGCAGCTTGGTAGCGGGGGGCGGAGAGACCCAGTACTTC. Protein: CASSLVAGGGETQYF. Full variable domain (rest looked up from reference TRBV5-1 and TRBJ2-5): KAGVTQTPRYLIKTRGQQVTLSCSPISGHRSVSWYQQTPGQGLQFLFEYFSETQRNKGNFPGRFSGRQFSNSRSEMNVSTLELGDSALYLCASSLVAGGGETQYFGPGTRLLVL.